This entry lists 9 T cell receptor beta chains sequenced from one sample in a study of high-grade serous ovarian cancer treatment subgroups. Sequencing used immunoSEQ multiplex PCR; TCRdb keeps in-frame clones, though not all of them. The table lists about 10,000 clones, 55% to 70% of them singletons, with around 4% in the top ten. Tumor tissue was taken before any definitive surgery or chemotherapy was given. What was sequenced was tumor tissue. The receptors originated from a human donor with high-grade serous ovarian cancer.

This clone has only a few counts. The V gene is TRBV19, the J gene TRBJ2-7, with 10 bases identical to TRBD2. Looked up from germline, CDR1 is LNHDA and CDR2 is SQIVND (reference sequence). The V and J ends lost 1 base and 6 bases, in that order; junction bases with no gene match: 6. The CDR3 loop spans 15 amino acids. The CDR3 loop reads CASSIAASGSGEQYF. The CDR3 DNA is TGTGCCAGTAGTATAGCGGCTAGCGGGAGTGGCGAGCAGTACTTC.

This chain links TRBV9 with TRBJ2-5; D is ambiguous. The germline V gene has CDR1 SGDLS and CDR2 YYNGEE. CDR3 length: 15 amino acids. V lost 1 base to trimming and J lost 0 bases, with 10 bases between them. CDR3 amino acids: CASSVSGQYQETQYF. CDR3 bases: TGTGCCAGCAGCGTATCTGGCCAGTACCAAGAGACCCAGTACTTC.

This clone was seen only a few times. In nucleotides, the CDR3 is TGTGCCAGCAGAGCCGAGGGGGCTATGGGCAATCAGCCCCAGCATTTT. This gives the protein CASRAEGAMGNQPQHF. The chain is built from TRBV28 and TRBJ1-5; 7 bases match TRBD1. From germline, CDR1 is MDHEN and CDR2 SYDVKM. J gave up 2 bases and V 6 bases, and 10 bases lay outside the gene matches. The CDR3 extends over 16 amino acids.

J is TRBJ2-7 and V is TRBV5-5; 7 bases agree with TRBD2. Germline V gives CDR1 SGHKS, CDR2 YYEKEE (reference sequence). Trimming removed 6 bases from V and 6 bases from J; junction bases left unmatched: 6. The CDR3 runs 12 residues. The chain's CDR3 is CASNLWGGEQYF. CDR3 nucleotide sequence: TGTGCCAGCAACTTATGGGGGGGCGAGCAGTACTTC.

The chain uses TRBV7-8 and TRBJ2-2, with 10 bases that match TRBD2. The junction had 1 base not matched to a gene; V was cut back by 0 bases and J by 0 bases. CDR1 and CDR2 from the germline V gene are SGHVS and FQNEAQ. This CDR3 region has 17 residues. The CDR3 coding sequence is TGTGCCAGCAGCTTAGCTAGCGGGAGGCCGAACACCGGGGAGCTGTTTTTT. Residues: CASSLASGRPNTGELFF.

This sequence joins TRBV6-5 and TRBJ2-1; the D gene could be TRBD1 or TRBD2 (5 bases each). The V end was cut by 8 bases, the J end by 5 bases, with 13 bases between. CDR3 length: 13 amino acids. CDR1 and CDR2 (germline): MNHEY, SVGAGI. The DNA of the CDR3 is TGTGCCAGCCGATGGGGGACCGACAATGAGCAGTTCTTC. This encodes CASRWGTDNEQFF.

This clone has only one observation. The rearrangement links TRBV11-1 to TRBJ2-3; the D gene is possibly TRBD2 (5 bases). Germline CDR1 and CDR2: SGHAT and FQDESV (reference sequence). Trimming took off 5 bases at V and 2 bases at J, with 8 bases between the two ends. This CDR3 region has 13 residues. Here the CDR3 reads CASSKLVTDTQYF. CDR3 nucleotides: TGTGCCAGCAGCAAACTAGTCACAGATACGCAGTATTTT.

The rearrangement links TRBV13 to TRBJ2-1; the D is unclear. There are 15 residues in the CDR3. Trimming took 1 base from V and 0 from J, leaving 7 bases between them. Germline CDR1 reads PRHDT; CDR2 reads FYEKMQ (reference sequence). CDR3 coding DNA: TGTGCCAGCAGCTTAGAAGGGAACTCCTACAATGAGCAGTTCTTC. This gives the protein CASSLEGNSYNEQFF.

This clone was seen a single time. The chain combines TRBV5-4 with TRBJ2-1; TRBD2 aligns across 9 bases. The V gene end was trimmed by 0 bases and the J gene end by 8 bases; junction bases not matched to a gene: 6. This CDR3 has 15 amino acids. The germline CDR1 and CDR2 sequences are SGHNT and YYREEE (reference sequence). The DNA of the CDR3 is TGTGCCAGCAGCTTGGGCGGGAGGGCCAGCTATGAGCAGTTCTTC. Translated, it gives CASSLGGRASYEQFF. Together with reference TRBV5-4 and TRBJ2-1, the CDR3 gives the full variable domain: ETGVTQSPTHLIKTRGQQVTLRCSSQSGHNTVSWYQQALGQGPQFIFQYYREEENGRGNFPPRFSGLQFPNYSSELNVNALELDDSALYLCASSLGGRASYEQFFGPGTRLTVL.